A selection of T cell receptor beta chains follows, all from one sample in a study of shared clonotypes between healthy human individuals. Libraries were prepared by immunoSEQ multiplex PCR; TCRdb keeps only in-frame clonotypes and omits some of them. The table records about 600,000 clones, 95% to 98% of them present only once. Material: naive CD4+ T cells sorted from blood. The receptors stem from a woman aged 25-40 years in good health. Both conserved end residues are part of each CDR3. The order of the fields is clone size, V gene, J gene, D gene, CDR3 DNA, CDR3 protein. A D gene is named only where the DNA matches it firmly. Size is omitted from some rows. Given values are once, few, many or a class for expanded clones.

once	TRBV14	TRBJ2-7	-	TGTGCCAGCAGCCACAGGACACGGTACGAGCAGTACTTC	CASSHRTRYEQYF
-	TRBV15	TRBJ2-5	-	TGTGCCACCAGCAGAAACACCGGGACGGAAGAGACCCAGTACTTC	CATSRNTGTEETQYF
-	TRBV6-1	TRBJ1-2	TRBD1	TGTGCCAGCAGGGACAGGGGGATTTCTGATGGCTACACCTTC	CASRDRGISDGYTF
-	TRBV6-5	TRBJ1-3	TRBD1	TGTGCCAGCAGCCAAGGACAGGGCGCGGTCACCATATATTTT	CASSQGQGAVTIYF
-	TRBV2	TRBJ2-2	-	TGTGCCAGCAAGGGTCAGGGGTTCAACACCGGGGAGCTGTTTTTT	CASKGQGFNTGELFF
-	TRBV4-2	TRBJ1-5	-	TGTGCCAGCAGCCAAGATATCGGGGGGCAGGAGCCCCAGCATTTT	CASSQDIGGQEPQHF
-	TRBV14	TRBJ1-2	TRBD1	TGTGCCAGCAGCCAAGTGAAAGGGACAGGGGGACTTCATGGCTACACCTTC	CASSQVKGTGGLHGYTF
-	TRBV11-3	TRBJ2-1	-	TGTGCCAGCAGCTTGAACGCCGAGCAGTTCTTC	CASSLNAEQFF
-	TRBV6-5	TRBJ2-7	-	TGTGCCAGCAATCGAAAGGGTTTTAATTCCTACGAGCAGTACTTC	CASNRKGFNSYEQYF
-	TRBV28	TRBJ1-2	TRBD1	TGTGCCAGCAGCCCAAGGGGGCGCCGGGGAGGTGGCTACACCTTC	CASSPRGRRGGGYTF
-	TRBV30	TRBJ1-5	-	TGTGCCTGGAATCACGGGCCTAGGAATCAGCCCCAGCATTTT	CAWNHGPRNQPQHF
-	TRBV10-3	TRBJ2-7	TRBD1	TGTGCCATCAGGAAGGGACAGACCTACGAGCAGTACTTC	CAIRKGQTYEQYF
-	TRBV27	TRBJ1-5	-	TGTGCCAGCAGCCTCGGGCGCAATCAGCCCCAGCATTTT	CASSLGRNQPQHF
-	TRBV4-1	TRBJ1-5	TRBD1	TGCGCCAGCAGCCGAGGGACAGCCTATAGCAATCAGCCCCAGCATTTT	CASSRGTAYSNQPQHF
-	TRBV27	TRBJ1-1	-	TGTGCCAGCAGAATAGGGTCAATGAACACTGAAGCTTTCTTT	CASRIGSMNTEAFF
-	TRBV28	TRBJ2-7	-	TGTGCCAGCAGCTCCCCCCCGCAAGCGTACTACGAGCAGTACTTC	CASSSPPQAYYEQYF
-	TRBV19	TRBJ2-7	TRBD1	TGTGCCAGTAGTGGTTTAGGGGACAGCTCCTACGAGCAGTACTTC	CASSGLGDSSYEQYF
-	TRBV9	TRBJ2-7	TRBD2	TGTGCCAGCAGCGTAGCCCTAGCGGGAATCTACGAGCAGTACTTC	CASSVALAGIYEQYF
-	TRBV15	TRBJ2-1	TRBD2	TGTGCCACCAGCAGAGGACTAGCGGGAGGCCACGACCCGTTCTTC	CATSRGLAGGHDPFF
once	TRBV18	TRBJ1-1	TRBD1	TGTGCCAGCTCACCACTTCTCACAGGGGGCGACACTGAAGCTTTCTTT	CASSPLLTGGDTEAFF
-	TRBV7-9	TRBJ2-2	-	TGTGCCAGCAGCTTAGCCGAGGGCGCGAACACCGGGGAGCTGTTTTTT	CASSLAEGANTGELFF
-	TRBV5-1	TRBJ2-1	-	TGCGCCAGCAGAGAAACAAGGAACAATGAGCAGTTCTTC	CASRETRNNEQFF
-	TRBV2	TRBJ1-1	-	TGTGCCAGCAGAGGGGAGGGGATGAACACTGAAGCTTTCTTT	CASRGEGMNTEAFF
once	TRBV5-5	TRBJ1-5	-	TGTGCCAGCAGCTTGGCTTGGGACGGGTTGGGGCAGCCCCAGCATTTT	CASSLAWDGLGQPQHF
once	TRBV13	TRBJ2-7	TRBD1	TGTGCCAGCAGCCCTATTGACAGGGGCACCTACGAGCAGTACTTC	CASSPIDRGTYEQYF
once	TRBV10-3	TRBJ2-3	TRBD2	TGTGCCATCAGTGAGGAGCTAGCGGGAACAGATACGCAGTATTTT	CAISEELAGTDTQYF
-	TRBV27	TRBJ2-3	TRBD2	TGTGCCAGCAGTCCCGAGACTAGCGGGAGTTCAGATACGCAGTATTTT	CASSPETSGSSDTQYF
-	TRBV29-1	TRBJ1-2	TRBD1	TGCAGCGTTGACGGCCCAGGGGGATACGATGGCTACACCTTC	CSVDGPGGYDGYTF
-	TRBV6-5	TRBJ2-1	-	TGTGCCAGCAGTTCACAGGACAGTTCCGAGCAGTTCTTC	CASSSQDSSEQFF
-	TRBV19	TRBJ1-2	-	TGTGCCAGTAGTATGACAGGATCCCTCTGGCACACCTTC	CASSMTGSLWHTF
-	TRBV25-1	TRBJ2-5	TRBD1	TGTGCCAGCGCCGACAGGGGGCGGGAGACCCAGTACTTC	CASADRGRETQYF
-	TRBV19	TRBJ2-2	-	TGTGCCAGTAGCAGGTGGAAGAACACCGGGGAGCTGTTTTTT	CASSRWKNTGELFF
-	TRBV19	TRBJ1-1	-	TGTGCCAGTAGTACGGGTTTAGAAGCTTTCTTT	CASSTGLEAFF
-	TRBV11-1	TRBJ1-1	-	TGTGCCAGCAGCTTACAGGGCCAGGCTACGGAAGCTTTCTTT	CASSLQGQATEAFF
-	TRBV28	TRBJ2-7	TRBD2	TGTGCCAGCAGTTTATGGAGTCTGCGGGAGACGGGCGAGCAGTACTTC	CASSLWSLRETGEQYF
-	TRBV6-6	TRBJ2-7	TRBD1	TGTGCCAGCAGCGGGACAGCTTACTACGAGCAGTACTTC	CASSGTAYYEQYF
-	TRBV15	TRBJ2-3	-	TGTGCCACCAGCAGAGAAGAACCGGGGCTTAGAGGAGATACGCAGTATTTT	CATSREEPGLRGDTQYF
-	TRBV30	TRBJ2-1	TRBD2	TGTGCCTGGGGGACTAGCGGCTCCTACAATGAGCAGTTCTTC	CAWGTSGSYNEQFF
-	TRBV2	TRBJ1-2	-	TGTGCCAGCCCCCGCGGACAGCAAGCTAACTATGGCTACACCTTC	CASPRGQQANYGYTF
-	TRBV4-1	TRBJ1-2	TRBD1	TGCGCCAGCAGCCCTGACAGGGGAATTAACTATGGCTACACCTTC	CASSPDRGINYGYTF
-	TRBV14	TRBJ2-7	-	TGTGCCAGCAGCCAAGGACCTTACGAGCAGTACTTC	CASSQGPYEQYF
-	TRBV6-1	TRBJ1-5	-	TGTGCCAGCAGTGAGGGGGGGCGGCAGCCCCAGCATTTT	CASSEGGRQPQHF
-	TRBV6-6	TRBJ1-1	-	TGTGCCAGCAGTAAGGGACGGTCGAACACTGAAGCTTTCTTT	CASSKGRSNTEAFF
-	TRBV23-1	TRBJ2-2	TRBD2	TGCGCCAGCAGTCAGCCGCCGGGCGGGAGGAACACCGGGGAGCTGTTTTTT	CASSQPPGGRNTGELFF
-	TRBV5-8	TRBJ2-3	TRBD2	TGTGCCAGCAGCTCGGGACTAGCGGGAGGGGGCACAGATACGCAGTATTTT	CASSSGLAGGGTDTQYF
-	TRBV6-1	TRBJ1-6	-	TGTGCCAGCAGCAAACAGAATACTTATAATTCACCCCTCCACTTT	CASSKQNTYNSPLHF
-	TRBV18	TRBJ2-7	-	TGTGCCAGCTCACCAGTAAGGTTCCAGGACGGCGCCTACGAGCAGTACTTC	CASSPVRFQDGAYEQYF
-	TRBV5-1	TRBJ2-7	-	TGCGCCAGCAGCGGAACCCGAAGTGACTCCTACGAGCAGTACTTC	CASSGTRSDSYEQYF
-	TRBV6-1	TRBJ2-1	-	TGTGCCAGCAGTGAAGCGCTTCTACGGAACTACAATGAGCAGTTCTTC	CASSEALLRNYNEQFF
-	TRBV19	TRBJ2-7	-	TGTGCCAGTAGTGGGATAGCGAGCTCCTACGAGCAGTACTTC	CASSGIASSYEQYF
-	TRBV19	TRBJ1-5	-	TGTGCCAGTAGGAAGATAGGGGAAGGCAATCAGCCCCAGCATTTT	CASRKIGEGNQPQHF
-	TRBV5-4	TRBJ2-7	TRBD2	TGTGCCAGCAGAACTAGCGGGGGTTCCTACGAGCAGTACTTC	CASRTSGGSYEQYF
once	TRBV6-5	TRBJ1-5	-	TGTGCCAGCAGTTACTCGCTGACCAATCAGCCCCAGCATTTT	CASSYSLTNQPQHF
-	TRBV4-1	TRBJ1-2	-	TGCGCCAGCAGCCAAGGCGCTTCTTATGAGGGAAACTATGGCTACACCTTC	CASSQGASYEGNYGYTF
-	TRBV18	TRBJ1-4	TRBD1	TGTGCCAGCTCACCAGGACAGGCTGAAAAACTGTTTTTT	CASSPGQAEKLFF
-	TRBV2	TRBJ1-1	TRBD1	TGTGCCAGCAGTGAAACTACGGGACAGCGAAACACTGAAGCTTTCTTT	CASSETTGQRNTEAFF
-	TRBV7-9	TRBJ2-7	TRBD1	TGTGCCAGCAGCCAAGGGACAGGAGGGCACTACGAGCAGTACTTC	CASSQGTGGHYEQYF